The clone carrying this T cell receptor (beta chain) was seen a handful of times. This entry is derived from a study of cytomegalovirus exposure and HLA in healthy donors. It was with 60 Vbeta and 13 Jbeta primers that the PCR ran. TCRdb's copy holds only in-frame clones and misses some; the assay was immunoSEQ multiplex PCR. The top ten hold around 3% of the sample, which has over 100,000 clones, about 79% seen once. Deletions cut 0 bases from V and 2 bases from J, with 9 bases between. The germline gives CDR1 LGHNA, CDR2 YNFKEQ. The CDR3 sequence is 15 residues long. Material for sequencing was PBMCs. V gene TRBV4-2 combines with J gene TRBJ2-3; D ambiguous. The TCR comes from a woman aged 18-35 years in good health and CMV-seropositive. The CDR3 sequence: CASSQERAYTDTQYF. Here the CDR3 DNA reads TGTGCCAGCAGCCAAGAGAGAGCTTACACAGATACGCAGTATTTT.